This TCR beta chain was captured in a study of T cell repertoires in cytomegalovirus infection. The ends lost 6 bases at V and 0 bases at J; junction bases unmatched: 4. The V gene's germline CDR1 is SQVTM and CDR2 ANQGSEA. The CDR3 spans 14 residues. TCRdb redid the calling of the reads with MiXCR, one entry per CDR3 protein. The sample consists of 150,000 to 200,000 distinct CDR3 sequences, approximately 19% of them appearing once. Sequencing was performed on PBMCs. The chain is built from TRBV29-1 and TRBJ2-2, with 7 bases lining up with TRBD2. The clonotype was recovered from a human donor in good health (CMV status not recorded). Some clones in this sample may be carry-over from other donors' samples. The CDR3 DNA reads as TGCAGCGTCGCCAGCGGGGCGAACACCGGGGAGCTGTTTTTT. Amino acids: CSVASGANTGELFF.